The source of this T cell receptor beta chain is a study of regulatory T cells in long-lasting Graves disease. The sample's time point: newly diagnosed GD, antithyroid drugs for less than 3 months. Researchers made the TCR library from RNA that was extracted from PBMCs. Researchers made TCR beta libraries by using iRepertoire HTBI primers and running Arm-PCR on CDR3 regions. TCRdb reanalysed the multiplex PCR reads using MiXCR and keeps one entry per CDR3 protein. The table includes roughly 500,000 distinct CDR3 sequences, 11% to 15% detected once. Findings of the study overall: Persistent disease favored TRBV28, TRBJ1-2 and TRBJ2-5. Persistent Graves' patients possessed reduced TCR diversity relative to recently diagnosed ones. Investigators studied peripheral blood only, not thyroid tissue.

The germline V gene has CDR1 DFQATT and CDR2 SNEGSKA (reference sequence). The trim removed 3 bases at V and 12 bases at J, leaving 11 bases unmatched. CDR3 length: 14 residues. Comments on this clonotype: The antigen is undetermined.

These same data were also listed under a study on T cells in Graves' hyperthyroidism and ophthalmopathy. Turning to that study: Most thyroid clonotypes with frequency above 0.001 were detected in blood.

The specimen comprised peripheral blood mononuclear cells (PBMCs), sampled at new diagnosis, from a patient treated with antithyroid drugs. The rearrangement joins TRBV20-1 to TRBJ2-7; TRBD2 matches at 13 bases. This receptor was taken from a woman between 45 and 60 years old with Graves disease. The CDR3 region is CSASKRLAGGSPYF. DNA of the CDR3: TGCAGTGCTAGCAAGCGACTAGCGGGAGGAAGCCCGTACTTC.